Below, 22 T cell receptor beta chains from the same sample are listed, as sequenced in a study of cytomegalovirus exposure and HLA in healthy donors. Both 60 Vbeta primers and 13 Jbeta primers went into the PCR. TCRdb's table, derived via immunoSEQ multiplex PCR, lists solely in-frame clones and lacks some. Its table records 200,000 to 250,000 clones. Sequences were obtained from PBMCs. All receptors derive from a woman in her twenties or thirties in good health and CMV-seropositive.

The chain combines TRBV6-5 with TRBJ1-1, with a tentative D call TRBD1 (5 bases). This CDR3 has 15 amino acids. In germline, CDR1 is MNHEY, CDR2 SVGAGI. V was shortened by 5 bases and J by 2 bases, with 15 bases between the two germline ends. CDR3 coding DNA: TGTGCCAGCAGTCTGACGACACAGGCCAACACTGAAGCTTTCTTT. Translation gives CASSLTTQANTEAFF.

V and J are TRBV7-9 and TRBJ1-5, with D possibly being TRBD1 (5 bases). CDR1 and CDR2 from the germline V gene are SEHNR and FQNEAQ (reference sequence). Trimming left V 1 base short and J 2 bases short, with 12 bases between. CDR3 length: 16 amino acids. CDR3 bases: TGTGCCAGCAGCTTAGGGGAGGGGTATGGCAATCAGCCCCAGCATTTT. It encodes CASSLGEGYGNQPQHF.

The chain has TRBV15 and TRBJ2-1, with D maybe TRBD2 (5 bases). The germline V gene has CDR1 LNHNV and CDR2 YYDKDF (reference sequence). The V end lost 0 bases, the J end lost 6 bases, and 15 bases lay between the germline ends. This CDR3 region has 16 residues. CDR3 in amino acids: CATSRDLTRRGNEQFF. The CDR3 bases are TGTGCCACCAGCAGAGATTTGACCCGCCGGGGCAATGAGCAGTTCTTC.

The chain is built from TRBV19 and TRBJ1-1, with unresolved D. Looked up from germline, CDR1 is LNHDA and CDR2 is SQIVND (reference sequence). The CDR3 is made up of 15 amino acids. Trimming took 5 bases from V and 0 from J, leaving 13 bases between them. The CDR3 reads CASSPPQVVNTEAFF. CDR3 nucleotides: TGTGCCAGTAGTCCCCCTCAGGTGGTGAACACTGAAGCTTTCTTT.

Remarks on this clone: The same CDR3 is also encoded by other DNA sequences in this sample. V gene TRBV18 combines with J gene TRBJ1-1; D unclear. From germline, CDR1 is KGHSH and CDR2 LQKENI. This CDR3 spans 13 amino acids. Between the trimmed V and J ends, which lost 1 base and 4 bases, there was a span of 7 bases. Here the CDR3 DNA reads TGTGCCAGCTCACCACAAGGAGCCACTGAAGCTTTCTTT. It encodes CASSPQGATEAFF.

The genes are TRBV7-9 and TRBJ2-3; 10 bases match TRBD1. The CDR3 length is 14 residues. CDR1 is SEHNR, CDR2 FQNEAQ, per germline (reference sequence). J gave up 5 bases and V 5 bases, and 4 bases lay outside the gene matches. The CDR3 protein is CASSAGQGIDTQYF. Written as DNA, the CDR3 is TGTGCCAGCAGCGCGGGACAGGGGATAGATACGCAGTATTTT.

V and J are TRBV11-2 and TRBJ2-5; D may be TRBD1 (5 bases). This CDR3 contains 12 residues. Looked up from germline, CDR1 is SGHAT and CDR2 is FQNNGV. V was shortened by 3 bases and J by 4 bases, with 6 bases between the two germline ends. CDR3 coding DNA: TGTGCCAGCAGCTTTAGGGGAGAGACCCAGTACTTC. Its protein is CASSFRGETQYF.

This sequence joins TRBV9 and TRBJ2-3; 8 nucleotides match TRBD2. Per the germline V gene, CDR1 is SGDLS and CDR2 is YYNGEE. This CDR3 has 15 amino acids. V shed 2 bases, J shed 0 bases, and the junction held 2 bases outside the gene matches. In DNA, the CDR3 is TGTGCCAGCAGCGTTAGCGGGGATAGCACAGATACGCAGTATTTT. This codes for CASSVSGDSTDTQYF.

The gene calls are TRBV5-8 and TRBJ1-2, with no clear D. Trimming cost V 5 bases and J 2 bases, with 13 bases left between them. Germline V gives CDR1 SGHTS, CDR2 YDEGEE. The CDR3 loop spans 14 amino acids. The CDR3 DNA sequence: TGTGCCAGCAGTCCACCTCGGTGGAACTATGGCTACACCTTC. It yields the protein CASSPPRWNYGYTF.

Turning to this clone: This same CDR3 is encoded by further DNA sequences in the sample. J is TRBJ1-5 and V is TRBV18; the D is unclear. Germline V gene data show CDR1 as KGHSH and CDR2 as LQKENI. CDR3 size: 14 residues. The V end lost 3 bases, the J end lost 0 bases, and 6 bases lay between the germline ends. DNA of the CDR3: TGTGCCAGCTCACCCCCTTATAGCAATCAGCCCCAGCATTTT. Protein sequence: CASSPPYSNQPQHF.

This sequence joins TRBV28 and TRBJ2-5, with D unclear. The V end was cut by 6 bases, the J end by 5 bases, with 16 bases between. There are 14 residues in the CDR3. Germline-derived CDR1 and CDR2 are MDHEN and SYDVKM. This CDR3 is CASSLPSRPETQYF. CDR3 sequence (DNA): TGTGCCAGCAGCTTACCTAGTCGTCCGGAGACCCAGTACTTC.

This chain links TRBV7-8 with TRBJ2-7; TRBD1 might be the D (6 bases). Trimming cost V 3 bases and J 5 bases, with 14 bases left between them. The CDR3 runs to 14 residues. Germline V gene sequence: CDR1 SGHVS, CDR2 FQNEAQ. The CDR3 coding sequence is TGTGCCAGCAGCTTCAGGGACACAGTCCACGAGCAGTACTTC. This codes for CASSFRDTVHEQYF.

The V and J genes are TRBV6-5 and TRBJ1-2, with D tentatively TRBD1 (6 bases). Germline-derived CDR1 and CDR2 are MNHEY and SVGAGI. This CDR3 has 15 residues. V shed 6 bases and J shed 2 bases, with 16 bases lying between them. The chain's CDR3 is CASSYRGRGNYGYTF. CDR3 nucleotides: TGTGCCAGCAGCTACCGGGGCAGGGGAAACTATGGCTACACCTTC.

V and J are TRBV7-7 and TRBJ2-3; possibly TRBD1 for D (7 bases). This CDR3 has 15 residues. V dropped 6 bases and J dropped 2 bases, with 15 bases sitting between them. In germline, CDR1 is SSHAT, CDR2 FNYEAQ (reference sequence). CDR3 bases: TGTGCCAGCAGTCCCCAGGGGGGTGACACAGATACGCAGTATTTT. This gives the protein CASSPQGGDTDTQYF.

The chain couples TRBV12-5 to TRBJ1-3; D is possibly TRBD1 (5 bases). Germline V gene data show CDR1 as LGHNT and CDR2 as FRNRAP. Trimming cost V 0 bases and J 0 bases, with 15 bases left between them. There are 18 residues in the CDR3. In DNA form, the CDR3 reads TGTGCTAGTGGTTTGGTACATGGGGGGACCAGCTCTGGAAACACCATATATTTT. This gives the protein CASGLVHGGTSSGNTIYF.

The rearrangement uses TRBV7-6 and TRBJ1-3; D unclear. Germline loops: CDR1 SGHVS, CDR2 FNYEAQ. The CDR3 has 14 amino acids. V was cut by 1 base and J by 1 base, with 5 bases left in between. This CDR3 is CASSLVASGNTIYF. CDR3 DNA: TGTGCCAGCAGCTTAGTCGCGTCTGGAAACACCATATATTTT.

The gene calls are TRBV9 and TRBJ2-1; 10 bases match TRBD2. The CDR3 runs 17 residues. The V gene end was trimmed by 3 bases and the J gene end by 0 bases; junction bases not matched to a gene: 6. The germline V gene encodes CDR1 SGDLS and CDR2 YYNGEE. The CDR3 DNA follows: TGTGCCAGCAGCGCCCCTAGCGGGAGAGGCTCCTACAATGAGCAGTTCTTC. As protein: CASSAPSGRGSYNEQFF.

The rearrangement joins TRBV10-2 to TRBJ1-1; unclear D gene. Trimming took 6 bases from V and 1 from J, leaving 12 bases between them. This CDR3 is 14 amino acids long. Germline V gives CDR1 WSHSY, CDR2 SAAADI. DNA for the CDR3: TGCGCCAGCAGCGCCATACAAGAGAACACTGAAGCTTTCTTT. Its protein product is CASSAIQENTEAFF.

The genes are TRBV19 and TRBJ1-1; a possible D gene is TRBD1 (5 bases). Trimming shortened V by 2 bases and J by 0 bases, and 10 bases separated the two germline ends. The CDR3 covers 15 residues. Germline assignment: CDR1 LNHDA and CDR2 SQIVND (reference sequence). Here the CDR3 DNA reads TGTGCCAGTAGTATATCTCAGGGATTGAACACTGAAGCTTTCTTT. Protein product: CASSISQGLNTEAFF.

The chain joins TRBV5-6 to TRBJ2-7, with D unclear. The CDR3 extends over 18 amino acids. Germline V gene sequence: CDR1 SGHDT, CDR2 YYEEEE. Trimming took 4 bases from V and 0 from J, leaving 23 bases between them. The DNA of the CDR3 is TGTGCCAGCAGCGCGACCGGGTCCCCCCTCCTTTTCTCCTACGAGCAGTACTTC. Residues: CASSATGSPLLFSYEQYF.

The chain carries TRBV27 and TRBJ2-6; 7 bases are a match to TRBD1. V trimming: 4 bases; J trimming: 0 bases; junction bases outside the gene matches: 15. Germline V lookup: CDR1 MNHEY, CDR2 SMNVEV (reference sequence). This CDR3 has 20 residues. CDR3: CASSSRQGSIDYSGANVLTF. The CDR3 DNA follows: TGTGCCAGCAGTTCTCGACAGGGTTCGATAGACTACTCTGGGGCCAACGTCCTGACTTTC.

The rearrangement joins TRBV5-1 to TRBJ1-2; 10 bases line up with TRBD1. From germline, CDR1 is SGHRS and CDR2 YFSETQ. This CDR3 comprises 14 residues. The V gene end was trimmed by 4 bases and the J gene end by 6 bases; junction bases not matched to a gene: 6. CDR3 amino acids: CASSVGQGVDGYTF. CDR3 coding DNA: TGCGCCAGCAGCGTCGGACAGGGGGTAGATGGCTACACCTTC.